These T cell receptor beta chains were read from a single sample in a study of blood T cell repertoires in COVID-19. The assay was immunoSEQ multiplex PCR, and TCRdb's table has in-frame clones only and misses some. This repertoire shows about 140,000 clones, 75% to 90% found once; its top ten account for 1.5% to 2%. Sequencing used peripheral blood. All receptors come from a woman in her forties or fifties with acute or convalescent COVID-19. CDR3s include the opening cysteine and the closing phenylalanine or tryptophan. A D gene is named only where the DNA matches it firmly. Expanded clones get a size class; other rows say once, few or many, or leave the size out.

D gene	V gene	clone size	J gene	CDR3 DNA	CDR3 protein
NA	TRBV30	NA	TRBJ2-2	TGTGCCCGTGCAGGGTTCACCGGGGAGCTGTTTTTT	CARAGFTGELFF
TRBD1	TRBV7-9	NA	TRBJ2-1	TGTGCCAGCAGCTTAGTTACAGGGGACAATGAGCAGTTCTTC	CASSLVTGDNEQFF
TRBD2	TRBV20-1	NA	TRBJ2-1	TGCAGTGCTAGTCTCTTGGGACTAGCGGGACGTGAGCAGTTCTTC	CSASLLGLAGREQFF
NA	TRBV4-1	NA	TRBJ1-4	TGCGCCAGCAGCCAAATCGGCAGGGGACCCGCTAATGAAAAACTGTTTTTT	CASSQIGRGPANEKLFF
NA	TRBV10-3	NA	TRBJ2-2	TGTGCCATCTCCCCCGGGACATACACCGGGGAGCTGTTTTTT	CAISPGTYTGELFF
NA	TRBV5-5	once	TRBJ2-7	TGTGCCAGCAGCTTGAGAGGCAGGGGAATTGGGGAGCAGTACTTC	CASSLRGRGIGEQYF
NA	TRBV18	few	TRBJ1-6	TGTGCCAGCTCACCACCCCAGGCTTCACCCCTCCACTTT	CASSPPQASPLHF
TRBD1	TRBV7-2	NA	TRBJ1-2	TGTGCCAGCAGCACCCGGACAGGATCGAACTATGGCTACACCTTC	CASSTRTGSNYGYTF
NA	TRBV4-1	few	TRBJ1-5	TGCGCCAGCAGCCAAGATCTGTTCAATCAGCCCCAGCATTTT	CASSQDLFNQPQHF
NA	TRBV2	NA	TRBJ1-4	TGTGCCAGCAGCTACGGACAGTCAACTAATGAAAAACTGTTTTTT	CASSYGQSTNEKLFF
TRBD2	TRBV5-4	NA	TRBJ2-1	TGTGCCAGCAGCTTCAGCGGGAGGGCCGAGTTAAAGCAGTTCTTC	CASSFSGRAELKQFF
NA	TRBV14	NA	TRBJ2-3	TGTGCCAGCAGCCAAGGGTATGGAGGGTCTACCACAGATACGCAGTATTTT	CASSQGYGGSTTDTQYF
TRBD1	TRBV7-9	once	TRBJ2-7	TGTGCCAGCAGACCCGGGACAGGGGGCTTTCACGAGCAGTACTTC	CASRPGTGGFHEQYF
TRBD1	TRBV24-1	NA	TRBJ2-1	TGTGCCACCAGTGATCGACAGGGAAGTTTTAACAATGAGCAGTTCTTC	CATSDRQGSFNNEQFF
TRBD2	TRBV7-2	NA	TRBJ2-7	TGTGCCAGCAGCTTAGGGCTAGCGGGGGGGGAGCAGTACTTC	CASSLGLAGGEQYF
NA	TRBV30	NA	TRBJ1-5	TGTGCCTGGAAGAGGGGGTCTCAGCCCCAGCATTTT	CAWKRGSQPQHF
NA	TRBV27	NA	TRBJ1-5	TGTGCCAGCAGTTTGGAGGGGTGGCAGCCCCAGCATTTT	CASSLEGWQPQHF
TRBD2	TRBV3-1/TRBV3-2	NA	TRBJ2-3	TGTGCCAGCAGCCGCAGTGGCGGGGGGGCCCCAGATACGCAGTATTTT	CASSRSGGGAPDTQYF
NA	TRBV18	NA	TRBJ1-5	TGTGCCAGCTCCGGGACAACTAGCAATCAGCCCCAGCATTTT	CASSGTTSNQPQHF
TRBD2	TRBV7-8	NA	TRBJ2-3	TGTGCCAGCAGCTTACTGGGCGGGAGGTCGAGAGATACGCAGTATTTT	CASSLLGGRSRDTQYF
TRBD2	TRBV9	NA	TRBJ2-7	TGTGCCAGCAGCGTAGGACTAGCGGATGCCTACGAGCAGTACTTC	CASSVGLADAYEQYF
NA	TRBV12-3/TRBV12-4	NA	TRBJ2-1	TGTGCCAGCACCCACGGAGTCGGTGAGTTCTTC	CASTHGVGEFF
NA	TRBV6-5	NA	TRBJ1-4	TGTGCCAGCAGTTACTCTCGGGTTGAGGGAGAAAAACTGTTTTTT	CASSYSRVEGEKLFF
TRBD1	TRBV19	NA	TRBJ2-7	TGTGCCAGTAGGGTCCCCGGACCGGGACAGCAGCCCTACGAGCAGTACTTC	CASRVPGPGQQPYEQYF
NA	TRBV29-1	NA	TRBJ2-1	TGCAGCGCTTCAGGGGGGTCCTACAATGAGCAGTTCTTC	CSASGGSYNEQFF
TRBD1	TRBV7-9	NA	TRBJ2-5	TGTGCCAGCAGCTTAGCCGAGACAGGGCGAAATAGTATCCAGTACTTC	CASSLAETGRNSIQYF
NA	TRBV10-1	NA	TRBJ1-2	TGCGCCAGCTCCAGTTCGGGGAACTATGGCTACACCTTC	CASSSSGNYGYTF
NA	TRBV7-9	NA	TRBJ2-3	TGTGCCAGCAGCTCCACCCCGGGCGGGGGCACAGATACGCAGTATTTT	CASSSTPGGGTDTQYF
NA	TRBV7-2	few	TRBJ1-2	TGTGCCAGCAGCTTAGAGGGGCCCTTACCCTCCTATGGCTACACCTTC	CASSLEGPLPSYGYTF
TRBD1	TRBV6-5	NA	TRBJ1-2	TGTGCCAGCAGTTACGGGACAGATCTTCTTAACTATGGCTACACCTTC	CASSYGTDLLNYGYTF
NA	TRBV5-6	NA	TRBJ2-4	TGTGCCAGCAGCTCAAGAGTCGGGATCATTCAGTACTTC	CASSSRVGIIQYF
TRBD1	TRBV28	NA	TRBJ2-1	TGTGCCAGCGGGCTTCCGGGACAGTCCTACAATGAGCAGTTCTTC	CASGLPGQSYNEQFF
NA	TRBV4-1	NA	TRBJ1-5	TGCGCCAGCAGCCAAGATAAGGGGAACAATCAGCCCCAGCATTTT	CASSQDKGNNQPQHF
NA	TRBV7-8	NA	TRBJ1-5	TGTGCCAGCAGCTTAGGGACAGACAATCAGCCCCAGCATTTT	CASSLGTDNQPQHF
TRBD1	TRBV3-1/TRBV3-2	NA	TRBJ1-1	TGTGCCAGCAGCCAAGCCACAGGGGGAGACACTGAAGCTTTCTTT	CASSQATGGDTEAFF
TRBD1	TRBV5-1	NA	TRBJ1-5	TGCGCCAGCAGCCAGGGACAGGGAGGCAATCAGCCCCAGCATTTT	CASSQGQGGNQPQHF
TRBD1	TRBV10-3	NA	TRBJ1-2	TGTGCCATCAGTGGGACAGGGGTCTATGGCTACACCTTC	CAISGTGVYGYTF
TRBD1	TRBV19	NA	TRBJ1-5	TGTGCCAGTAGTGCGACAGGGGGTCAGCCCCAGCATTTT	CASSATGGQPQHF
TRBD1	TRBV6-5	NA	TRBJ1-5	TGTGCCAGCAGTTACTCCCGGACAGGGGGCAATCAGCCCCAGCATTTT	CASSYSRTGGNQPQHF
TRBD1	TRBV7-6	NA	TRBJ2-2	TGTGCCAGCAGCCCGGGGACAGGGGCAGCGAAGAACACCGGGGAGCTGTTTTTT	CASSPGTGAAKNTGELFF
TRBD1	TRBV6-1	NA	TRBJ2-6	TGTGCCAGCAGTGCCAGGGGAGGACAGGGGACCTCTGGGGCCAACGTCCTGACTTTC	CASSARGGQGTSGANVLTF
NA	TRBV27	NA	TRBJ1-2	TGTGCCAGCAGTCCCCTCCAATCGGGTCCTCATGGCTACACCTTC	CASSPLQSGPHGYTF
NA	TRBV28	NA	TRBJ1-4	TGTGCCAGTTGTAGAGGGTTTAATGAAAAACTGTTTTTT	CASCRGFNEKLFF
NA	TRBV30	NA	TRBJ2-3	TGTGCCTGGAGTTCCGGGTACACAGATACGCAGTATTTT	CAWSSGYTDTQYF
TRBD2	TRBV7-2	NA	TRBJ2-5	TGTGCCAGCAGCATAGAGGGTCTAGCGGGGGGGTACCAAGAGACCCAGTACTTC	CASSIEGLAGGYQETQYF